Ten or more counts support the clone carrying this TCR beta chain. This sample was taken from a study of CD8 T cells in ankylosing spondylitis. CDR1 DFQATT and CDR2 SNEGSKA come from the germline V gene (reference sequence). Trimming cost V 6 bases and J 6 bases; bases outside gene matches: 6. The CDR3 runs 12 residues. TCRdb re-called the 5' RACE reads through MiXCR, storing one row per CDR3 protein. This table holds more than 250,000 distinct CDR3 sequences, roughly 11% found once. The sequencing sample was made of blood, either unsorted or a sorted T cell fraction (not recorded which). This receptor was taken from a female donor with ankylosing spondylitis or in good health (not recorded which). The chain employs TRBV20-1 and TRBJ2-5, with 8 bases lining up with TRBD2. The CDR3 region has the DNA TGCAGTGCGACCGGGGGGGCGCAGACCCAGTACTTC. Translating gives CSATGGAQTQYF.